The 28 T cell receptor beta chains in this list originate from one sample, sequenced in a study of radiotherapy plus CTLA-4 blockade in lung cancer. Only in-frame clones appear in the TCRdb table, and some are missing; sequencing was by immunoSEQ multiplex PCR. This sample has more than 95,000 clones; around 79% occur once, and the top ten carry 2.5% to 3%. The specimen comprised peripheral blood, sampled from a patient treated with radiotherapy plus ipilimumab. These receptors came from a human donor with non-small cell lung cancer who had a partial response to radiotherapy plus ipilimumab. Some clones in this sample may be carry-over from other donors' samples.

This clone has just a few counts. The chain is built from TRBV7-2 and TRBJ2-3, with D possibly matching TRBD2 (5 bases). CDR3 size: 16 residues. Germline V gene sequence: CDR1 SGHTA, CDR2 FQGNSA. Between the trimmed V and J ends, which lost 5 bases and 1 base, there was a span of 16 bases. Here the CDR3 reads CASSAGRGFGTDTQYF. In DNA form, the CDR3 reads TGTGCCAGCAGCGCCGGCCGGGGATTCGGCACAGATACGCAGTATTTT.

This clone was detected only a few times. This chain connects TRBV7-2 to TRBJ1-5; D perhaps matches TRBD1 (6 bases). CDR3 size: 13 residues. V was trimmed by 1 base and J by 5 bases, leaving 6 bases between them. Germline V gene sequence: CDR1 SGHTA, CDR2 FQGNSA. The CDR3: CASSLGGHQPQHF. In DNA, the CDR3 is TGTGCCAGCAGCTTAGGGGGGCATCAGCCCCAGCATTTT.

The chain links TRBV2 to TRBJ1-4; TRBD1 agrees at 8 bases. Losses at the gene ends were 5 bases for V and 5 bases for J; bases not matched to a gene: 16. Germline CDR1 is SNHLY and CDR2 is FYNNEI. This CDR3 spans 18 amino acids. The CDR3 protein is CASSLGGLTGARNEKLFF. The CDR3 DNA is TGTGCCAGCAGTCTTGGGGGTTTGACAGGGGCCAGGAATGAAAAACTGTTTTTT. Filled out from reference TRBV2 and TRBJ1-4, the complete variable domain reads EPEVTQTPSHQVTQMGQEVILRCVPISNHLYFYWYRQILGQKVEFLVSFYNNEISEKSEIFDDQFSVERPDGSNFTLKIRSTKLEDSAMYFCASSLGGLTGARNEKLFFGSGTQLSVL.

This chain uses TRBV5-1 with TRBJ2-1, with D possibly TRBD1 on 5 matching bases. V dropped 2 bases and J dropped 5 bases, with 8 bases sitting between them. This CDR3 is 13 amino acids long. CDR1 SGHRS and CDR2 YFSETQ come from the germline V gene. CDR3 loop: CASSLGQHNEQFF. For the CDR3, the DNA is TGCGCCAGCAGCTTAGGACAACACAATGAGCAGTTCTTC.

The V gene is TRBV19, the J gene TRBJ2-1; 7 bases line up with TRBD2. Unmatched junction bases numbered 5, after V lost 4 bases and J lost 2 bases. The CDR3 has 15 amino acids. Germline lookup yields CDR1 LNHDA and CDR2 SQIVND (reference sequence). In DNA, the CDR3 is TGTGCCAGTAGTACGGGGGAGGGCCCCTACAATGAGCAGTTCTTC. This encodes CASSTGEGPYNEQFF.

Written as DNA, the CDR3 is TGTGCCAGCAGCTTAGATTCCCCGGGGACACAAGAGACCCAGTACTTC. It is translated as CASSLDSPGTQETQYF. The chain employs TRBV11-2 and TRBJ2-5; D may be TRBD1 (6 bases). The CDR3 runs 16 residues. V was pared by 0 bases and J by 2 bases, with 13 bases between. Germline loops: CDR1 SGHAT, CDR2 FQNNGV. The whole variable domain, filled in from reference TRBV11-2 and TRBJ2-5, reads EAGVAQSPRYKIIEKRQSVAFWCNPISGHATLYWYQQILGQGPKLLIQFQNNGVVDDSQLPKDRFSAERLKGVDSTLKIQPAKLEDSAVYLCASSLDSPGTQETQYFGPGTRLLVL.

This clone was seen only a few times. The chain uses TRBV5-4 and TRBJ1-6; D is perhaps TRBD1 (5 bases). Germline assignment: CDR1 SGHNT and CDR2 YYREEE (reference sequence). The V end was cut by 4 bases, the J end by 4 bases, with 15 bases between. The CDR3 loop spans 16 amino acids. The CDR3 loop reads CASSQGAFPYNSPLHF. The CDR3 DNA reads TGTGCCAGCAGCCAAGGGGCCTTCCCGTATAATTCACCCCTCCACTTT.

V and J are TRBV27 and TRBJ2-1, with D possibly being TRBD2 (6 bases). In germline, CDR1 is MNHEY, CDR2 SMNVEV (reference sequence). The V and J ends lost 5 bases and 6 bases respectively, with 17 bases between them. The CDR3 totals 15 residues. The CDR3 loop is CASSPRLGSVNEQFF. The CDR3 DNA sequence: TGTGCCAGCAGTCCACGACTAGGATCGGTCAATGAGCAGTTCTTC.

The CDR3 here is CASSLRGGRQETQYF. The DNA for the CDR3 is TGTGCCAGCAGCTTGAGAGGGGGTAGACAAGAGACCCAGTACTTC. The chain has TRBV5-4 and TRBJ2-5; possibly TRBD1 for D (6 bases). The CDR3 sequence is 15 residues long. With 1 base removed from V and 2 bases from J, the gap between germline ends came to 12 bases. The V gene's germline CDR1 is SGHNT and CDR2 YYREEE (reference sequence).

The V call is TRBV7-9, the J call TRBJ2-3, with D tentatively TRBD2 (6 bases). The CDR3 sequence is 17 residues long. V lost 5 bases and J lost 4, with 22 bases in between. Germline-derived CDR1 and CDR2 are SEHNR and FQNEAQ (reference sequence). CDR3 region: CASSVYGSGLSSDTQYF. The CDR3 DNA sequence: TGTGCCAGCAGCGTCTACGGGAGCGGACTCTCTTCAGATACGCAGTATTTT.

V is TRBV7-9 and J is TRBJ2-7; D may be TRBD1 (5 bases). CDR1 is SEHNR and CDR2 is FQNEAQ in the germline V gene (reference sequence). V lost 3 bases to trimming and J lost 6 bases, with 9 bases between them. This CDR3 comprises 12 residues. CDR3 in amino acids: CASSFQGGEQYF. In DNA form, the CDR3 reads TGTGCCAGCAGCTTCCAGGGCGGCGAGCAGTACTTC.

This chain uses TRBV5-1 with TRBJ2-5; a possible D gene is TRBD2 (7 bases). The CDR3 length is 15 residues. V lost 3 bases and J 5 bases, leaving 17 bases between the germline ends. From germline, CDR1 is SGHRS and CDR2 YFSETQ. CDR3 DNA: TGCGCCAGCAGCTGGGGGGGACACAGCCCGGAGACCCAGTACTTC. Residues: CASSWGGHSPETQYF.

V gene TRBV7-2 combines with J gene TRBJ2-5, with 8 bases matching TRBD2. This CDR3 contains 15 residues. V was clipped by 4 bases and J by 0 bases; unmatched bases: 4. Germline lookup yields CDR1 SGHTA and CDR2 FQGNSA. The CDR3 sequence is CASSSGLAYQETQYF. CDR3 sequence (DNA): TGTGCCAGCAGCTCAGGACTAGCCTACCAAGAGACCCAGTACTTC.

This clone was observed a few times. The gene calls are TRBV7-7 and TRBJ2-3; 14 nucleotides line up with TRBD2. The CDR3 spans 15 residues. J was trimmed by 5 bases and V by 4 bases; bases with no gene match: 2. Germline CDR1 reads SSHAT; CDR2 reads FNYEAQ (reference sequence). CDR3: CASSSGLAGVDTQYF. As DNA, the CDR3 is TGTGCCAGCAGCTCGGGACTAGCGGGGGTAGATACGCAGTATTTT.

The chain carries TRBV6-1 and TRBJ1-2; tentatively, D is TRBD1 (5 bases). Trimming shortened V by 2 bases and J by 3 bases, and 10 bases separated the two germline ends. CDR3 length: 14 amino acids. Germline V gene lookup returns CDR1 MNHNS and CDR2 SASEGT. The CDR3 nucleotides read TGTGCCAGCAGTGAATCCAGGGTCGACTATGGCTACACCTTC. Protein product: CASSESRVDYGYTF.

The V call is TRBV2, the J call TRBJ2-1; 12 bases are shared with TRBD2. The V segment lost 8 bases and the J segment 9 bases; nucleotides outside the gene matches: 11. CDR1 is SNHLY, CDR2 FYNNEI, per germline. This CDR3 has 15 amino acids. CDR3 sequence (DNA): TGTGCCAGCTCTTGGGGGCTAGCGGGAGGGATTGAGCAGTTCTTC. It is translated as CASSWGLAGGIEQFF.

The chain joins TRBV7-2 to TRBJ2-3, with D possibly TRBD2 on 7 matching bases. The CDR3 is 15 residues long. V lost 5 bases and J 6 bases, leaving 18 bases between the germline ends. Germline-derived CDR1 and CDR2 are SGHTA and FQGNSA. The CDR3 loop is CASSHRRGRGDTQYF. The CDR3 bases are TGTGCCAGCAGCCATAGGAGGGGGAGGGGGGATACGCAGTATTTT.

Written as DNA, the CDR3 is TGTGCTTGGACCGCCAGGGTGGAGGAGACCCAGTACTTC. As protein: CAWTARVEETQYF. The gene calls are TRBV7-8 and TRBJ2-5; a possible D gene is TRBD1 (5 bases). The CDR3 sequence is 13 residues long. Germline V gives CDR1 SGHVS, CDR2 FQNEAQ.

This clone was detected a few times. The rearrangement links TRBV7-6 to TRBJ1-1; the D gene is possibly TRBD1 (6 bases). CDR1 is SGHVS and CDR2 is FNYEAQ in the germline V gene. CDR3 size: 13 residues. The V and J ends lost 5 bases and 3 bases respectively, with 10 bases between them. The CDR3 DNA reads as TGTGCCAGCAGCCTCACAGGGTACACTGAAGCTTTCTTT. Its translation is CASSLTGYTEAFF. Together with reference TRBV7-6 and TRBJ1-1, the CDR3 gives the full variable domain: GAGVSQSPRYKVTKRGQDVALRCDPISGHVSLYWYRQALGQGPEFLTYFNYEAQQDKSGLPNDRFSAERPEGSISTLTIQRTEQRDSAMYRCASSLTGYTEAFFGQGTRLTVV.

The chain has TRBV19 and TRBJ1-5; D remains unclear. There are 16 residues in the CDR3. Per germline, CDR1 LNHDA and CDR2 SQIVND (reference sequence). Trimming removed 2 bases at V and 0 bases at J, with 11 bases between. The CDR3 DNA reads as TGTGCCAGTAGTATAAAGAGATCCTCTAGCAATCAGCCCCAGCATTTT. Amino acid sequence: CASSIKRSSSNQPQHF.

This chain connects TRBV11-1 to TRBJ2-5; 7 bases are shared with TRBD1. Trimming cost V 6 bases and J 3 bases; bases outside gene matches: 10. CDR3 length: 15 residues. CDR1 and CDR2 (germline): SGHAT, FQDESV (reference sequence). CDR3 region: CASRAGRQGEETQYF. CDR3 nucleotides: TGTGCCAGCAGGGCCGGTCGACAGGGAGAAGAGACCCAGTACTTC.

This clone was observed a handful of times. The rearrangement links TRBV7-7 to TRBJ1-1; 10 positions agree with TRBD1. The CDR3 totals 16 residues. Trimming cost V 2 bases and J 3 bases; bases outside gene matches: 6. The V gene's germline CDR1 is SSHAT and CDR2 FNYEAQ (reference sequence). The CDR3 is CASSLPRTGGHTEAFF. Here the CDR3 DNA reads TGTGCCAGCAGCTTACCCCGGACAGGGGGGCACACTGAAGCTTTCTTT.

This clone was counted a single time. Within the sample, other DNA sequences also encode this same CDR3. The V gene is TRBV5-8, the J gene TRBJ1-1; D uncertain. Looked up from germline, CDR1 is SGHTS and CDR2 is YDEGEE. V gave up 4 bases and J gave up 11 bases, with 12 bases separating them. The CDR3 is 11 amino acids. The CDR3 coding sequence is TGTGCCAGCAGCAACATCCTGCGGGCTTTCTTT. Translation gives CASSNILRAFF.

The chain has TRBV11-3 and TRBJ2-5; TRBD1 aligns across 9 bases. The J call may not be correct, given that the DNA end is closer to TRBJ2-7. The germline CDR1 and CDR2 sequences are SGHNT and YENEEA. The CDR3 sequence is 17 residues long. The CDR3 nucleotides read TGTGCCAGCAGCCCTCATTGGCGGGGGACAGGGAACTACGAGCAGTACTTC. Translating gives CASSPHWRGTGNYEQYF.

The chain carries TRBV7-8 and TRBJ2-2; D is perhaps TRBD2 (6 bases). V lost 5 bases and J lost 1, with 11 bases in between. Germline CDR1 reads SGHVS; CDR2 reads FQNEAQ. The CDR3 is 15 residues long. The CDR3 region is CASSPGTQNTGELFF. The CDR3 DNA is TGTGCCAGCAGCCCAGGGACTCAGAACACCGGGGAGCTGTTTTTT.

This clone was seen a few times. V usage is TRBV19 and J usage is TRBJ2-1, with no clear D. The germline V gene has CDR1 LNHDA and CDR2 SQIVND (reference sequence). The CDR3 has 15 residues. Trimming took off 5 bases at V and 2 bases at J, with 13 bases between the two ends. The CDR3 DNA is TGTGCCAGTAGTTCCCGGGTCAGAGCCTACAATGAGCAGTTCTTC. Translating it yields CASSSRVRAYNEQFF.

The rearrangement uses TRBV6-4 and TRBJ2-7; 9 bases are shared with TRBD2. CDR3 length equals 17 residues. CDR1 is MRHNA, CDR2 SNTAGT, per germline. V lost 8 bases to trimming and J lost 0 bases; unmatched junction nucleotides: 14. Here the CDR3 DNA reads TGTGCCAGCCCTACCCGGCGGGGGGGATCCCTCTCCTACGAGCAGTACTTC. Its translation is CASPTRRGGSLSYEQYF.

The chain carries TRBV21-1 and TRBJ2-1; the table's TRBD2 call for D was not verified on the DNA. TRBV21-1 represents a pseudogene. The CDR3 loop spans 13 amino acids. The CDR3 DNA is TGTGCCTGTAGCGGGGATTGCTACAATGAGCAGTTCTTC. It codes for CACSGDCYNEQFF.